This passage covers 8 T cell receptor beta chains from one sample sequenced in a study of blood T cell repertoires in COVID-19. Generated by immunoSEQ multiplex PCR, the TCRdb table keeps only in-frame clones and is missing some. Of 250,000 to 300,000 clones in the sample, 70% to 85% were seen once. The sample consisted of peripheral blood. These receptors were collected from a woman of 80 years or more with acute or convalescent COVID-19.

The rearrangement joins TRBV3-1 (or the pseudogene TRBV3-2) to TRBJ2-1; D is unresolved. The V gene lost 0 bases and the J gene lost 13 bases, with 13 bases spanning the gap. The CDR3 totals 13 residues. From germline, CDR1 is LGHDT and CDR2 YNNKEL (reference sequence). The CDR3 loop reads CASSQDRSSYQFF. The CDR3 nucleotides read TGTGCCAGCAGCCAAGATCGTAGTAGTTACCAGTTCTTC.

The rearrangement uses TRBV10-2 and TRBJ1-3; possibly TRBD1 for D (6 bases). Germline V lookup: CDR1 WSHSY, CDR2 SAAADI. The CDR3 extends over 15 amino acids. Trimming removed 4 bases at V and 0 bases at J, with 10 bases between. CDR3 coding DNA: TGCGCCAGCAGTGGGACCAGGGGCTCTGGAAACACCATATATTTT. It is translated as CASSGTRGSGNTIYF.

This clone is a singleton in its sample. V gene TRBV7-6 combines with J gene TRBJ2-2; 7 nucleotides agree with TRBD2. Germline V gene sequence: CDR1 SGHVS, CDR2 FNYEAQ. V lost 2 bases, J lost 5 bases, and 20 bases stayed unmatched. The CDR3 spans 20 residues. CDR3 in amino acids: CASSLRVGRSTSEETGELFF. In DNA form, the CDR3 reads TGTGCCAGCAGCTTAAGGGTCGGGCGCAGTACTAGCGAGGAAACCGGGGAGCTGTTTTTT.

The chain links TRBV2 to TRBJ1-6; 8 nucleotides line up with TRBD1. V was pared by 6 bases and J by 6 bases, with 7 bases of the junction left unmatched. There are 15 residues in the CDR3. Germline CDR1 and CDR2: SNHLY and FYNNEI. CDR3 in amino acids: CASRGTGGGNSPLHF. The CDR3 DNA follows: TGTGCCAGCAGAGGAACAGGGGGAGGTAATTCACCCCTCCACTTT.

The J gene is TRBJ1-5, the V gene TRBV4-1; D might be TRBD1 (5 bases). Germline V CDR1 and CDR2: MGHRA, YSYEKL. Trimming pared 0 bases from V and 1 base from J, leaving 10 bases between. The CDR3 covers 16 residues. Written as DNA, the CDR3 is TGCGCCAGCAGCCAAGATTATCGGGGGAGCAATCAGCCCCAGCATTTT. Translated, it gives CASSQDYRGSNQPQHF.

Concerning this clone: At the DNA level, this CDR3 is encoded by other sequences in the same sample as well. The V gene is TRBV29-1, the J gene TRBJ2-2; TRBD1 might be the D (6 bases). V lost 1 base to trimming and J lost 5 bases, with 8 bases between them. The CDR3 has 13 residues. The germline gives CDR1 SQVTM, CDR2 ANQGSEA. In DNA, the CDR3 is TGCAGCGTTGAAGGGCAGGGGACCGGGGAGCTGTTTTTT. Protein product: CSVEGQGTGELFF.

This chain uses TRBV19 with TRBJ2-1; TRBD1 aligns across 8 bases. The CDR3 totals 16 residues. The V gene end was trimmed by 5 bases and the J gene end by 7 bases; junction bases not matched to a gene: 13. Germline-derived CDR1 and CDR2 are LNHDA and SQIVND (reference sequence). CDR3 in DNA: TGTGCCAGTAGTGCTAATCAGGGGGCGCGTAGGAATGAGCAGTTCTTC. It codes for CASSANQGARRNEQFF.

In nucleotides, the CDR3 is TGTGCCAGCAGCCCCCAGGCAGGGGGATATGAAAAACTGTTTTTT. Its protein is CASSPQAGGYEKLFF. This chain links TRBV7-2 with TRBJ1-4; TRBD1 matches 7 bases. There are 15 residues in the CDR3. Germline V CDR1 and CDR2: SGHTA, FQGNSA. The V gene end was trimmed by 5 bases and the J gene end by 6 bases; junction bases not matched to a gene: 9.